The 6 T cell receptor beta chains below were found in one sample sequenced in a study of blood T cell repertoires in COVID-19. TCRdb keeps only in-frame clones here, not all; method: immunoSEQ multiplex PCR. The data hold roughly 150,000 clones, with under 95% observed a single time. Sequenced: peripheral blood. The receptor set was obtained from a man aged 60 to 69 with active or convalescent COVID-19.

CDR3 region: CASSQETSGGADEQFF. As DNA, the CDR3 is TGTGCCAGCAGCCAAGAAACTAGCGGGGGGGCCGATGAGCAGTTCTTC. This chain connects TRBV4-2 to TRBJ2-1, with TRBD2 identical over 13 bases. Per the germline V gene, CDR1 is LGHNA and CDR2 is YNFKEQ. V lost 0 bases and J lost 8; bases outside the gene matches: 4. This CDR3 is built from 16 residues.

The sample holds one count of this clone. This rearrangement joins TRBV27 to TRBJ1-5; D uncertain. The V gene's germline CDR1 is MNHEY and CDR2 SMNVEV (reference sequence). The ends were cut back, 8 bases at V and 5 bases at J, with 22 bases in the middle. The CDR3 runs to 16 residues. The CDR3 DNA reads TGTGCCAGCTCACTTGCGCCGGGGTCAGTCCATCAGCCCCAGCATTTT. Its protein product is CASSLAPGSVHQPQHF.

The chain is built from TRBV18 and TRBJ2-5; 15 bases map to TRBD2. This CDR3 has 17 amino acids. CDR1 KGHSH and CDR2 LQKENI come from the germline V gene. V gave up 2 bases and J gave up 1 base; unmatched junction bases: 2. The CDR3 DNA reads TGTGCCAGCTCACCAAGGACTAGCGGGGGGGGCCAAGAGACCCAGTACTTC. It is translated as CASSPRTSGGGQETQYF.

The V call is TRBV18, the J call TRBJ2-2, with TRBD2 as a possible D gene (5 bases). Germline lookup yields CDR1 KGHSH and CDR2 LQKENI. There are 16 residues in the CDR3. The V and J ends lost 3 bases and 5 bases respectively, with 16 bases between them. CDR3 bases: TGTGCCAGCTCACCGTGGGAGCAGGTAGCTACCGGGGAGCTGTTTTTT. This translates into CASSPWEQVATGELFF.

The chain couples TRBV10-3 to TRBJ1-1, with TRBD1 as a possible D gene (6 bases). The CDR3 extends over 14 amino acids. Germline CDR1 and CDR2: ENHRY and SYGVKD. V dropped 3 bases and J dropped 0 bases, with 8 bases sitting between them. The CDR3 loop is CAISEGQLNTEAFF. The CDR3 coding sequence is TGTGCCATCAGTGAAGGACAGTTGAACACTGAAGCTTTCTTT.

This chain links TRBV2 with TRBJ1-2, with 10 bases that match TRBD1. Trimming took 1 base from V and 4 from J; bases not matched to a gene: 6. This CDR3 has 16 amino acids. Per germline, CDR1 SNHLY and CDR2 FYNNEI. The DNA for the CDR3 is TGTGCCAGCAGTGAAGGGACAGGGGGATCAGGCTATGGCTACACCTTC. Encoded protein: CASSEGTGGSGYGYTF.